This T cell receptor (beta chain) was sequenced for a study of shared clonotypes between healthy human individuals. Overall study context: With ages of 18 to 49, the donors were two women and a few men.

Notes on the study in general: Only blood samples were collected, and tissue repertoires likely differ. Non-shared clonotypes showed lower generation probabilities than clonotypes common to all four donors.

The CDR3 contains 17 residues. Germline loops: CDR1 SGDLS, CDR2 YYNGEE. Trimming stripped 4 bases from V and 0 bases from J, with 20 bases between. Of note for this clone: Its cognate antigen is unknown.

In the original workflow: Filtering was not the same, since immunoSEQ gave junction-only sequences without quality scores. Assay used: immunoSEQ multiplex PCR; TCRdb lists only in-frame clones, some missing. V and J calls and clone size follow that table, whereas D and trimming were derived from the DNA. The top ten clones hold roughly 1.2% of a sample with some 1,900,000 clones, roughly 95% of them seen once. CD45RO-negative, CCR7-positively selected cells formed the naive CD8 fraction, excluding terminally differentiated effector memory CD45RA+ cells. The source material was naive CD8+ T cells sorted from blood. This sequence was found in a man aged 18 to 29 in good health. The chain combines TRBV9 with TRBJ2-7; D remains unclear. The CDR3 DNA is TGTGCCAGCAGCCCTCATTGGTTTTCCGGAAGCTCCTACGAGCAGTACTTC. This codes for CASSPHWFSGSSYEQYF. Full variable domain (rest looked up from reference TRBV9 and TRBJ2-7): DSGVTQTPKHLITATGQRVTLRCSPRSGDLSVYWYQQSLDQGLQFLIQYYNGEERAKGNILERFSAQQFPDLHSELNLSSLELGDSALYFCASSPHWFSGSSYEQYFGPGTRLTVT.